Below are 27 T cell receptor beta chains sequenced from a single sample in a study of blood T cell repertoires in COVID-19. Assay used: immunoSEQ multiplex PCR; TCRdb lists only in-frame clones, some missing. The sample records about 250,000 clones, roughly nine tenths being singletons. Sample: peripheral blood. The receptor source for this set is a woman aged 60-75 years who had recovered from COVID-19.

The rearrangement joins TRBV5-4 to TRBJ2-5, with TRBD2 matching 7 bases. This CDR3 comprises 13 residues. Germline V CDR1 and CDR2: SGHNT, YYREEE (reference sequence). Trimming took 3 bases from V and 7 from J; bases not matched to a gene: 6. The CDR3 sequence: CASSYAGEATQYF. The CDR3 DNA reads TGTGCCAGCAGCTATGCGGGGGAGGCGACCCAGTACTTC.

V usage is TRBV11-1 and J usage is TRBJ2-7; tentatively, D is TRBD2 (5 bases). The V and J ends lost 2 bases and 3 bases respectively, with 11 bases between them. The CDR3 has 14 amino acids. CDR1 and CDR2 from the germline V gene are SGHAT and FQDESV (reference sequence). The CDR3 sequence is CASSLQRGSYEQYF. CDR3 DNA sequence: TGTGCCAGCAGCTTACAACGGGGAAGCTACGAGCAGTACTTC.

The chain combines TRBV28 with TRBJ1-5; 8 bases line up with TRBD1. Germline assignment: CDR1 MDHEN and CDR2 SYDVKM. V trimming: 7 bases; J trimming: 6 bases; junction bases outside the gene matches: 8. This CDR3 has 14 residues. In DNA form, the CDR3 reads TGTGCCAGCAAAAGGACAGGGCAAATTCAGCCCCAGCATTTT. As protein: CASKRTGQIQPQHF.

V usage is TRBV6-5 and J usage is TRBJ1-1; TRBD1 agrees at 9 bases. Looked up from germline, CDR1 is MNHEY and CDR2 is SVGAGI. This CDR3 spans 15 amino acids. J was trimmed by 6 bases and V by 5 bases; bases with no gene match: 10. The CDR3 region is CASSTRGQGISEAFF. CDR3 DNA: TGTGCCAGCAGTACACGGGGACAGGGTATCTCTGAAGCTTTCTTT.

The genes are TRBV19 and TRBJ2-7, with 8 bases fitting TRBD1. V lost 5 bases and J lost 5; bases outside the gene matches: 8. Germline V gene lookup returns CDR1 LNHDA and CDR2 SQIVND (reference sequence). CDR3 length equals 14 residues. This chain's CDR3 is CASSATDRVDEQYF. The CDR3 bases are TGTGCCAGTAGTGCCACGGACAGGGTTGACGAGCAGTACTTC. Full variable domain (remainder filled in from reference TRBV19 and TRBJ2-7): DGGITQSPKYLFRKEGQNVTLSCEQNLNHDAMYWYRQDPGQGLRLIYYSQIVNDFQKGDIAEGYSVSREKKESFPLTVTSAQKNPTAFYLCASSATDRVDEQYFGPGTRLTVT.

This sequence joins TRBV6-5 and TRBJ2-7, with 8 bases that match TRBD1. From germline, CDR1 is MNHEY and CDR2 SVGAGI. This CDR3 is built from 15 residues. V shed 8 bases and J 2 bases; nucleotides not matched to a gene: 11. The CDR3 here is CASGPGTGATYEQYF. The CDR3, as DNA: TGTGCCAGCGGACCGGGGACAGGAGCAACCTACGAGCAGTACTTC.

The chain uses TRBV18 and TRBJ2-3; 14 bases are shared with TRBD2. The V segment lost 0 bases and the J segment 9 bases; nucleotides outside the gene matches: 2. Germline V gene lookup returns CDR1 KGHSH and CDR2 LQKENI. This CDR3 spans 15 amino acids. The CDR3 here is CASSPPGLAGDTQYF. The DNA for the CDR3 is TGTGCCAGCTCACCACCGGGACTAGCGGGGGACACGCAGTATTTT.

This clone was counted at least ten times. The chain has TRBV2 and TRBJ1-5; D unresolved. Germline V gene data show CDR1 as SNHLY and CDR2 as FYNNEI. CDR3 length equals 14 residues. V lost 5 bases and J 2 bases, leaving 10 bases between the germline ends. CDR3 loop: CASSRSRGNQPQHF. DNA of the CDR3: TGTGCCAGCAGTCGGTCCCGGGGCAATCAGCCCCAGCATTTT.

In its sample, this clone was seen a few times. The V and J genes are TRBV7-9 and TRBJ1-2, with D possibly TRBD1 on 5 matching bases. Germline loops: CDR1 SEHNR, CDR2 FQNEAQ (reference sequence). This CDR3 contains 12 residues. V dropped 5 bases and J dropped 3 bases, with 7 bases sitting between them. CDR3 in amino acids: CASSPGYYGYTF. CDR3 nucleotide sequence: TGTGCCAGCAGCCCAGGGTACTATGGCTACACCTTC.

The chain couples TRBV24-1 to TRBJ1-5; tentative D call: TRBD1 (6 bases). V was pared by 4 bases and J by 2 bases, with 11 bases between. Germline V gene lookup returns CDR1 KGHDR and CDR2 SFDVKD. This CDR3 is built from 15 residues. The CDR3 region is CATSDGGLGNQPQHF. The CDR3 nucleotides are TGTGCCACCAGTGACGGGGGGCTCGGCAATCAGCCCCAGCATTTT.

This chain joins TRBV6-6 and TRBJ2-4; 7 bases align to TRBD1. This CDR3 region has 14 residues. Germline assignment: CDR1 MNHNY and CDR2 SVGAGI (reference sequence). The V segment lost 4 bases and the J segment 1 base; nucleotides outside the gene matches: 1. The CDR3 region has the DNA TGTGCCAGCAGTTCGGACAGGGCCAAAAACATTCAGTACTTC. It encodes CASSSDRAKNIQYF.

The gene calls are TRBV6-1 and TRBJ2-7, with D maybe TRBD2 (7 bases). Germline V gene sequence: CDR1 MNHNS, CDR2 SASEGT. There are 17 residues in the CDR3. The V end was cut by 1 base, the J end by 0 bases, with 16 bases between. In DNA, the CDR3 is TGTGCCAGCAGTGAAGTGTGGGGGGGCCTTTACTCCTACGAGCAGTACTTC. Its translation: CASSEVWGGLYSYEQYF.

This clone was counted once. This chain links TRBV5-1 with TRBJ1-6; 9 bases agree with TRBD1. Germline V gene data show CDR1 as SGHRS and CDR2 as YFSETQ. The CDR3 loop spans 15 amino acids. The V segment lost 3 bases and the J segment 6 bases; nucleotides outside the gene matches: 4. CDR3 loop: CASSSTGGSNSPLHF. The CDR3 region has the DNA TGCGCCAGCAGCTCCACAGGGGGCTCTAATTCACCCCTCCACTTT.

The CDR3 DNA follows: TGTGCCAGCTCCACAAACGGGGGAAACTCCTACGAGCAGTACTTC. Protein: CASSTNGGNSYEQYF. The chain couples TRBV7-3 to TRBJ2-7; TRBD2 is a possible D gene (6 bases). CDR3 length: 15 residues. V was pared by 8 bases and J by 0 bases, with 17 bases between. The germline V gene has CDR1 SGHTA and CDR2 FQGTGA.

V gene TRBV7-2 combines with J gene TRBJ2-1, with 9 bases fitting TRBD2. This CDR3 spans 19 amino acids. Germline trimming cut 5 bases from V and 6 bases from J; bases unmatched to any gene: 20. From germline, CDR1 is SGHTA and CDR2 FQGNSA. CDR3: CASSRPKLSGGLSLNEQFF. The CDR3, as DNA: TGTGCCAGCAGCCGCCCTAAATTGAGCGGGGGGCTCTCCCTCAATGAGCAGTTCTTC.

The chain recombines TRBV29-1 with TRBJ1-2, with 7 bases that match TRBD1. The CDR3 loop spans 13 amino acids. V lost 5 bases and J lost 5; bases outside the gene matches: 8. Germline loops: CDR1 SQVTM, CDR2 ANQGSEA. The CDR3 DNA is TGCAGCGTTTTATTGGACAGGTCTTATGGCTACACCTTC. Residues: CSVLLDRSYGYTF.

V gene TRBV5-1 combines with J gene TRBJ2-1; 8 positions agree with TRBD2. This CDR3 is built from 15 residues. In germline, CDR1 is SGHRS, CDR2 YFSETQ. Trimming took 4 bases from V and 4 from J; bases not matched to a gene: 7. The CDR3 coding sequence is TGCGCCAGCAGCCGGGCGGGCGGGGGGTACAATGAGCAGTTCTTC. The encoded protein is CASSRAGGGYNEQFF.

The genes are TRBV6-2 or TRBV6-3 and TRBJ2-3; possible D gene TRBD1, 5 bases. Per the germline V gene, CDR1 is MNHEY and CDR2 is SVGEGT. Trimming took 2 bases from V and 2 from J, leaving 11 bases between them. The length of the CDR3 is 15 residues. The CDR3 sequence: CASSYDSQNTDTQYF. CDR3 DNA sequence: TGTGCCAGCAGTTACGACAGCCAGAACACAGATACGCAGTATTTT.

The CDR3 loop reads CASSPGGQNNEQFF. CDR3 DNA sequence: TGCGCCAGCTCCCCGGGCGGGCAAAACAATGAGCAGTTCTTC. The V gene is TRBV5-1, the J gene TRBJ2-1; perhaps TRBD2 as D (5 bases). Germline CDR1 and CDR2: SGHRS and YFSETQ. V lost 7 bases and J 5 bases, leaving 16 bases between the germline ends. The CDR3 has 14 amino acids.

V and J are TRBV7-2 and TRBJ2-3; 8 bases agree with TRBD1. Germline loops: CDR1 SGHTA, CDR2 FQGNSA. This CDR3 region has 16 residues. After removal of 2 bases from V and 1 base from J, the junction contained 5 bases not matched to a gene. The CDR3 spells CASSLRRGRGTDTQYF. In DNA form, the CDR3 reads TGTGCCAGCAGCTTACGCAGGGGGCGCGGCACAGATACGCAGTATTTT.

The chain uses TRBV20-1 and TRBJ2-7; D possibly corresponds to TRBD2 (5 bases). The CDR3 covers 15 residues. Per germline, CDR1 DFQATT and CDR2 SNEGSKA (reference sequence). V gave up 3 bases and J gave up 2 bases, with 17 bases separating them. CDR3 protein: CSASPPSGETYEQYF. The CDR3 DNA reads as TGCAGTGCTAGTCCTCCATCCGGGGAAACCTACGAGCAGTACTTC.

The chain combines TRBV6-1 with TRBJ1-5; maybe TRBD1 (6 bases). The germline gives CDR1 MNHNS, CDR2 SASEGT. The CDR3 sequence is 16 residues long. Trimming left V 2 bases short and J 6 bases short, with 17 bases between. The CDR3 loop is CASSESGHRDGQPQHF. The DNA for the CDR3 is TGTGCCAGCAGTGAATCGGGCCACAGGGATGGTCAGCCCCAGCATTTT.

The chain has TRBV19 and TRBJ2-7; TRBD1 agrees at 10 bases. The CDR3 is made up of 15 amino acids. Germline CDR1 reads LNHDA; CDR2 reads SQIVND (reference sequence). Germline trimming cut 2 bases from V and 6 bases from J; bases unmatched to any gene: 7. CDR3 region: CASSIRGDRGREQYF. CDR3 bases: TGTGCCAGTAGTATACGAGGTGACAGGGGGCGCGAGCAGTACTTC.

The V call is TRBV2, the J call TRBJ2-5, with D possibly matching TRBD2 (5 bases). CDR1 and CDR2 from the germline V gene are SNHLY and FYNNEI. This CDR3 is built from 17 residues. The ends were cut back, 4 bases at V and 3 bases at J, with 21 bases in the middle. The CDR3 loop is CASSATGWEWPEETQYF. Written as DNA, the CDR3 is TGTGCCAGCAGTGCCACCGGATGGGAGTGGCCCGAAGAGACCCAGTACTTC. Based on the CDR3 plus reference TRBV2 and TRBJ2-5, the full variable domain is EPEVTQTPSHQVTQMGQEVILRCVPISNHLYFYWYRQILGQKVEFLVSFYNNEISEKSEIFDDQFSVERPDGSNFTLKIRSTKLEDSAMYFCASSATGWEWPEETQYFGPGTRLLVL.

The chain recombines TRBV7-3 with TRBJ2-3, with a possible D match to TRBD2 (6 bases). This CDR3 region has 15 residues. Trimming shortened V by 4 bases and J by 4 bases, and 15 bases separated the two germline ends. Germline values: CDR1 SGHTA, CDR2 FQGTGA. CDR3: CASSWTGGAADTQYF. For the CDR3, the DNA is TGTGCCAGCAGCTGGACTGGCGGGGCGGCAGATACGCAGTATTTT.

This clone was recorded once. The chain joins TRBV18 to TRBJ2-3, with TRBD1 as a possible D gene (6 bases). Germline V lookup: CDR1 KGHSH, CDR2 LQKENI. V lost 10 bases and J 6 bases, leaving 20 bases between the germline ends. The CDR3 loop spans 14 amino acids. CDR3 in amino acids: CATAQGSQGDTQYF. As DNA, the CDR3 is TGTGCCACCGCACAGGGTAGTCAGGGTGATACGCAGTATTTT.

The CDR3 DNA reads as TGTGCCAGCAGCTTCTTTCCCGGGAACACTGAAGCTTTCTTT. Amino acid sequence: CASSFFPGNTEAFF. The genes are TRBV7-2 and TRBJ1-1, with D unclear. Germline V lookup: CDR1 SGHTA, CDR2 FQGNSA. Trimming left V 3 bases short and J 1 base short, with 9 bases between. The length of the CDR3 is 14 residues.